Listed below are T cell receptor beta chains from one sample, sequenced in a study of immune characterization of retroperitoneal liposarcoma. Each CDR3 protein is one row after TCRdb ran MiXCR on the PCR reads. This sample has 8,000 to 13,000 distinct CDR3 sequences, with 28% found just once. The source material was tumor tissue. The receptors were gathered from a female donor with retroperitoneal liposarcoma. Both conserved end residues are part of each CDR3. The order of the fields is clone size, D gene, V gene, CDR3 length, J gene, CDR3 DNA, CDR3 protein. The D gene is left open where the match is weak. Some rows mark clone size as missing; the rest say once, few, many or name a class of expanded clone.

size: medium-sized
D: TRBD2
V: TRBV7-2
length: 15
J: TRBJ2-1
DNA: TGTGCCAGCAGCTTAGGGCGGGAGGTATACAATGAGCAGTTCTTC
CDR3: CASSLGREVYNEQFF

size: .
D: TRBD1
V: TRBV7-9
length: 15
J: TRBJ2-7
DNA: TGTGCCAGCAGCTACTTCGGACAGGGGGCTGGCGAGCAGTACTTC
CDR3: CASSYFGQGAGEQYF

size: .
D: .
V: TRBV7-2
length: 13
J: TRBJ2-1
DNA: TGTGCCAGCAACCGGCGACAGAACTACGAGCAGTTCTTC
CDR3: CASNRRQNYEQFF

size: .
D: TRBD2
V: TRBV6-1
length: 12
J: TRBJ2-1
DNA: TGTGCCACACGAGCGGGAGGGGAGACCCAGTTCTTC
CDR3: CATRAGGETQFF

size: many
D: .
V: TRBV12-3/TRBV12-4
length: 13
J: TRBJ1-1
DNA: TGTGCCAGCAGGGGACGGGAGAACACTGAAGCTTTCTTT
CDR3: CASRGRENTEAFF

size: .
D: .
V: TRBV19
length: 13
J: TRBJ1-5
DNA: TGTGCCAGTAGTACCAGAGAAAATCAGCCCCAGCATTTT
CDR3: CASSTRENQPQHF

size: many
D: .
V: TRBV12-3/TRBV12-4
length: 14
J: TRBJ2-3
DNA: TGTGCCAGCAGTTTGTCAAAGGACACAGATACGCAGTATTTT
CDR3: CASSLSKDTDTQYF

size: once
D: TRBD2
V: TRBV4-3
length: 14
J: TRBJ2-7
DNA: TGCGCCAGCAGCCAAAAGTTAGCGGGAGGCGAGCAGTACTTC
CDR3: CASSQKLAGGEQYF

size: many
D: TRBD2
V: TRBV12-3/TRBV12-4
length: 15
J: TRBJ2-5
DNA: TGTGCCAGCAGTCATATAGCGGGTACTAAGAGAACCCAGTACTTC
CDR3: CASSHIAGTKRTQYF

size: .
D: TRBD1
V: TRBV11-2
length: 15
J: TRBJ2-7
DNA: TGTGCCACAAGCCCCGGGACAGCAAGCTCCTACGAGCAGTACTTC
CDR3: CATSPGTASSYEQYF

size: medium-sized
D: TRBD2
V: TRBV6-6
length: 17
J: TRBJ2-3
DNA: TGTGCCAGCAGGCGATGGGCTAGCGGGTTTAGCACAGATACGCAGTATTTT
CDR3: CASRRWASGFSTDTQYF

size: medium-sized
D: .
V: TRBV6-1
length: 15
J: TRBJ2-5
DNA: TGTGCCAGCAGTGAAGAGGGAGTGCTGCAAGAGACCCAGTACTTC
CDR3: CASSEEGVLQETQYF

size: .
D: .
V: TRBV4-1
length: 13
J: TRBJ1-1
DNA: TGTGCCAGCAGCCAAGTGGGAAACACTGAAGCTTTCTTT
CDR3: CASSQVGNTEAFF